This TCR beta chain derives from a study of beta chain features in type 1 diabetes. Study conclusions and caveats: The study found moderately but significantly shorter TCRB CDR3s in all four CD4+ subsets of Type 1 diabetes patients. In patients and controls equally, PCR might favor templates that are shorter.

The germline V gene encodes CDR1 SEHNR and CDR2 FQNEAQ (reference sequence). The ends were cut back, 5 bases at V and 0 bases at J, with 13 bases in the middle. The CDR3 has 15 amino acids. cDNA synthesis used the whole RNA isolate, giving expressed TCRB sequences. The assay was immunoSEQ multiplex PCR, and TCRdb's table has in-frame clones only and misses some. This sample has under 850,000 clones, with 13% found just once. This clone has a handful of counts. Antigen specificity is unknown. What was sequenced was naive CD4+ T cells from blood. The chain combines TRBV7-9 with TRBJ1-1; D remains unclear. The receptor's source is a man between 18 and 29 years old with type 1 diabetes. The CDR3 DNA sequence: TGTGCCAGCAGCCCCGGGTCCGGTCTGAACACTGAAGCTTTCTTT. Translated: CASSPGSGLNTEAFF. Full variable domain (remainder filled in from reference TRBV7-9 and TRBJ1-1): DTGVSQNPRHKITKRGQNVTFRCDPISEHNRLYWYRQTLGQGPEFLTYFQNEAQLEKSRLLSDRFSAERPKGSFSTLEIQRTEQGDSAMYLCASSPGSGLNTEAFFGQGTRLTVV.